The text below deals with one T cell receptor beta chain. Its antigen is not yet known. No clone much larger than this one lies a single base away; base qualities are absent. In total, approximately 690 healthy bone marrow donors made up the cohort. All cohort members were sampled while nominally healthy, although unrecorded immune exposures were likely present. The donor was CMV seronegative and was included in the group of a few hundred seronegative cohort members. A peripheral blood sample was collected from each donor, and TCR beta sequencing was performed on peripheral blood mononuclear cells. The Qiagen DNeasy Blood Extraction Kit was used to extract genomic DNA from the blood cell samples. Reading from cysteine to phenylalanine, the CDR3 counts 12 amino acids. The kept DNA is CDR3 alone, 36 bases in frame from the first base. CDR1 and CDR2 were assigned from the germline V gene as MNHEY and SVGAGI. V loses 5 bases, J loses 5 bases, and the germline ends lie 9 bases apart.

This sample is drawn from a study of cytomegalovirus exposure and HLA in healthy donors (dated by TCRdb to 2016 to 2017). Broadly, across the study: In an earlier analysis of approximately 640 of the donors, 250 to 300 Gb of sequence data and 100 million or so unique TCR beta sequences from some 170 million T cells were reported. Approximately 310 gigabases of sequencing data and some 85 million unique TCR sequences were included in an early release covering several hundred HLA-typed donors. Of the roughly 400 genotyped donors, less than 90% were placed in the genetic ancestry cluster associated with self-reported Caucasian donors. The study was designed to test whether signatures of past pathogen exposure could be identified by cataloging public T cell receptors. Using immunosequencing, the study profiled T cell repertoires from around 670 subjects and related those repertoires to cytomegalovirus serostatus. In addition to the first cohort of 666 subjects, a separate validation cohort of under 150 different subjects was used. The study combined high-throughput TCR immunosequencing, statistical association of individual TCRs with disease status, and machine learning to predict cytomegalovirus infection status. A later analysis re-analyzed previously published TCR beta repertoires from 600 to 850 donors and added high-resolution HLA genotyping to study TCR occurrence patterns. Rather than using new phenotypic data, the later analysis identified candidate immune exposures from TCR beta sequences and from how often those sequences occurred across donors. To decide whether each TCR beta V gene segment behaved as functional or pseudogenic, an earlier analysis of 587 of the donors relied on high-throughput TCR beta sequencing. Donor age, sex, ethnicity and CMV serostatus were collected together with the repertoire data. Genome-wide SNP genotypes for about three fifths of the 666 donors were used in a later genetic analysis, which treated that subset as a discovery cohort. Every repertoire in the discovery cohort had been generated on one and the same sequencing platform. Both class I and class II loci were covered by HLA typing, at four-digit resolution. Typing coverage differed by locus: A, B, C, DRB1 and DQB1 were typed in roughly 620-630 donors, DQA1 in roughly 500, DPA1 in roughly 590, and DPB1 in 472. Roughly 5 DR-DQ haplotypes were handled as single units for association and clustering, since linkage in the cohort was strong. Among 300 to 500 genotyped donors of the cohort, an average of approximately 240,000 unique TCR beta nucleotide sequences was sequenced per donor, of which about 20% were non-productive.

The library was generated by the immunoSEQ multiplex PCR assay. For the multiplex PCR, a mixture combining 60 forward primers for TCR Vbeta segments and 13 reverse primers for TCR Jbeta segments was used. A multiplex PCR assay on genomic DNA amplified the CDR3 region of rearranged TCR beta genes. Amplified TCR beta libraries were sequenced as 87-base-pair reads on the Illumina HiSeq System. As for the original processing: A later analysis tallied 75 million to 95 million unique TCR beta chains across the 650 to 750 repertoires, and about 12 million of those chains were shared by two or more donors. Raw reads were error-corrected and collapsed into unique sequences with a nearest-neighbor algorithm that merged closely related sequences to remove PCR and sequencing errors. To assign V, D and J gene segments, CDR3 sequences were aligned to IMGT reference sequences. For a sequence to be retained, a match of at least six nucleotides was required to both a V gene segment and a J gene segment. A rearrangement counted as productive if the CDR3 had no stop codons and remained in frame with V and J, and every other rearrangement counted as non-productive. Following IMGT convention, CDR3 was defined as the stretch from the second conserved V-encoded cysteine up to the conserved J-encoded phenylalanine. Sequences without an unambiguous match to a single V gene segment were excluded from the earlier analysis of almost 600 of the donors. In an earlier analysis of 587 of the donors, V segments were called functional above 56.7% productive rearrangements and were called segregating when the between-donor standard deviation exceeded 5%. A statistical classification framework was built to diagnose cytomegalovirus status from the catalog of TCR beta chain sequences. In a later analysis, TCR nucleotide sequences were compared against IMGT/GENE-DB human TR gene sequences so that V and J genes could be assigned. In a later analysis, CDR3 sequences and most-parsimonious VDJ recombination scenarios were assigned using the TCRdist pipeline. In a later analysis, each TCR beta chain was defined by its CDR3 amino acid sequence together with its V-gene family, and reads without a unique V-gene family were excluded. To address suspected cross-contamination and a sequencing artifact, a later analysis removed a few hundred highly shared, low-generation-probability nucleotide sequences. In a later analysis, a clonal expansion index was calculated for each public chain from normalized within-repertoire ranks of inferred template counts. In a later analysis, generation probabilities were computed with a VDJ recombination model fitted to out-of-frame rearrangements, and the resulting probabilities were checked against IGoR. In a later analysis, TCR-TCR, TCR-HLA and TCR-CMV co-occurrence was scored with hypergeometric tests, and a repertoire-size bias correction was applied to TCR pairs. To estimate false discovery rates, a later analysis permuted the HLA or CMV assignments 20 times. In a later analysis, co-occurring TCRs were grouped using DBSCAN, and TCRdist sequence similarity was added for clustering within HLA-allele-positive subsets. For co-occurrence clustering, repertoires with fewer than 30,000 or more than 120,000 public chains were excluded, along with several repertoires with anomalous nucleotide sharing. TCRdb re-hosts the immuneACCESS table, in-frame sequences only. Its copies lack some clones; in the studies checked, an unresolved V gene accounts for under half of them, and the cause for the rest is not known. V and J calls and clone size are those listed in that table; D and trimming were worked out from the DNA. The sample table contains under 150,000 clones; only one count was recorded for roughly 75% of them. Jointly, the top ten make up around 2% of the sample.

The full study reports these points: The cohort was sequenced for TCR beta chains only, and without alpha or paired-chain data the features that could be detected were limited. Correlated functional status among segregating V segments might be attributable to linkage disequilibrium, but an unknown experimental factor could not be ruled out. In an earlier analysis of about 550 of the donors, most TCR beta V segments were observed in productive rearrangements about 90% or about 30% of the time, broadly matching IMGT annotations. A later analysis associated 15,000 to 20,000 TCR beta sequences with specific HLA alleles at a false discovery rate of 0.05. V-gene and J-gene trimming of TCR beta chains was associated with a missense DCLRE1C variant in a later genetic analysis, and the association was replicated in an independent cohort. Roughly uniform sequencing depth across donors was assumed in presence/absence analyses, although this assumption may not hold. The study gave a list of 150 to 200 TCR beta chains associated with cytomegalovirus. According to a later analysis, most CMV-associated TCR beta chains appeared to be HLA-restricted, and the HLA associations seemed to be driven largely by CMV exposure. CMV serostatus was the only immune exposure information available for the cohort. Across donors, most TCR sequences were observed very rarely, whereas some public TCRs were present in many individuals. In a later genetic analysis, fewer N-insertions in productive TCRs were reported among donors in an Asian-associated ancestry cluster than the roughly 700-donor mean. A further reported finding was that TCR beta sequences accurately predicted the HLA-A and HLA-B alleles for most subjects in the first cohort. When HLA alleles, especially DR and DQ, strongly co-occurred, TCR associations were difficult to assign to individual alleles. In a later analysis, TCR association rates were found to vary across HLA loci, with the most associated TCRs seen for DRB1 alleles and the fewest for HLA-C alleles. Some IMGT-functional V segments, including TRBV6-2 and TRBV6-3, could not be told apart with the 87-base-pair reads, so those segments were excluded. A later analysis found that HLA-associated TCR beta chains were more clonally expanded and had lower generation probabilities than equally common non-associated chains. A cluster of highly shared sequence variants was judged likely to be a technical artifact of the sequencing pipeline. According to a later analysis, parvovirus B19, influenza, CMV and Epstein-Barr virus appeared linked to several top co-occurrence clusters. The classifier was reported to diagnose cytomegalovirus status with high specificity and sensitivity in both the original cohort and the validation cohort. The authors suggested that the approach could potentially be extended to other disease states and immunological phenotypes. Because HLA typing was unavailable for some donors at each locus, only the typed subset was used in association tests. Because counts were too low, about 15 rarely observed V segments, including chromosome 9 orphons, were left out of the earlier analysis of some 640 of the donors. A few of the identified cytomegalovirus-associated TCR beta chains were confirmed in vitro to be specific for cytomegalovirus antigens.

The origin of this receptor is a man aged 25-45 years in good health and CMV-seronegative. This sequence uses TRBV6-5 and TRBJ2-5, with an unclear D gene assignment. Sequenced material: PBMCs. The encoded CDR3 is CASSPTRETQYF. Here is the DNA: TGTGCCAGCAGTCCGACAAGGGAGACCCAGTACTTC.